This section outlines one TCR beta chain sequence together with its context. Its antigen remains unidentified. Compared with germline, one end of the junction differs, possibly owing to a read error. These data come from a study of tumor-infiltrating lymphocytes in primary liver carcinoma. The wider study: Every sample contained roughly 3.65 to 8 million productive TCRbeta reads, and these numbers were similar from one tissue type to another. General study results and limits: Tumor-adjacent and tumor-blood pairs overlapped less than tumor region pairs did. Researchers report that only about 8-24% of top clones turned up in all five tumor regions.

The roughly 17-32 mg bulk tissue piece was not sorted before simultaneous RNA and DNA extraction. The study found over 80% viable tumor cells in every tumor sample. The template, about 500 ng total RNA, yielded TCR beta cDNA made with a constant-region primer. Nested multiplex PCR, run for three rounds with slightly modified ARM-PCR, yielded TCR beta libraries. For approximately 11 cycles apiece, the opening two PCR rounds ran with TRBV1-TRBV30 forward primers and a C-beta reverse primer. TCRdb independently ran MiXCR on the multiplex PCR reads; one entry per CDR3 protein. The table records about 99,000 distinct CDR3 sequences, over 55% of them present only once. CDR1 is SGHRS, CDR2 YFSETQ, per germline. CDR3 length: 14 amino acids.

The sequence came from a woman aged 60-75 years with primary liver carcinoma and hepatitis B virus infection. The chain recombines TRBV5-1 with TRBJ2-1; D might be TRBD1 (7 bases). Sequencing was performed on liver tumor tissue from sampling region 5. Subset described: tumor region T5, tumor centre. CDR3 residues: CTSSLRQGGNEQFF. CDR3 bases: TGCACCAGCAGCTTGAGGCAGGGGGGCAATGAGCAGTTCTTC.